This T cell receptor beta chain was identified during a study of PD-L1 blockade in urothelial cancer. Time point defined: peripheral blood 6 weeks after treatment start. Patients suffered from locally advanced or metastatic urothelial carcinoma. Samples spanned pretreatment and treatment, with 1 to 8 time points per patient. Some clones are missing from TCRdb's copy, which holds only in-frame ones; the method was immunoSEQ multiplex PCR. This table holds some 110,000 clones, around 93% found once. Material: PBMCs, obtained around atezolizumab (anti-PD-L1) treatment. This clonotype was sampled from a man between 60 and 75 years old with urothelial cancer.

The CDR3 coding sequence is TGTGCCACCCAACAGGGGGCGGACTATGGCTACACCTTC. Protein: CATQQGADYGYTF. This sequence joins TRBV6-6 and TRBJ1-2; 9 positions agree with TRBD1. The germline V gene has CDR1 MNHNY and CDR2 SVGAGI (reference sequence). The ends lost 10 bases at V and 3 bases at J; junction bases unmatched: 6. This CDR3 spans 13 amino acids.